The entry that follows covers one TCR beta chain sequence. TCRdb's copy holds only in-frame clones and misses some; the assay was immunoSEQ multiplex PCR. The sample has 120,000 or so clones; roughly 85% are singletons. This record belongs to a study of blood T cell repertoires in COVID-19. This CDR3 has 15 amino acids. The germline CDR1 and CDR2 sequences are LGHDT and YNNKEL (reference sequence). Trimming took 2 bases from V and 9 from J; bases not matched to a gene: 10. Specimen: peripheral blood. This TCR was sampled from a man aged 40-55 years with acute or convalescent COVID-19. The V and J genes are TRBV3-1 (or the pseudogene TRBV3-2) and TRBJ2-5; TRBD2 agrees at 9 bases. This CDR3 reads CASSQPRGGEGAQYF. CDR3 DNA: TGTGCCAGCAGCCAACCTCGCGGGGGGGAAGGGGCCCAGTACTTC.